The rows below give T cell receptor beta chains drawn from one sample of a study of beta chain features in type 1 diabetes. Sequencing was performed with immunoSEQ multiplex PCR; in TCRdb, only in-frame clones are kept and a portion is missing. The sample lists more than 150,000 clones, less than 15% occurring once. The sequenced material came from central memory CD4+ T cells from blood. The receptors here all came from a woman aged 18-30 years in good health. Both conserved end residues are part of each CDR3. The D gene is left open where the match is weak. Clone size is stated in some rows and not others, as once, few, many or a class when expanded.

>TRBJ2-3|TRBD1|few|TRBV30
TGTGCCTGGACCTACAGGGGGGCTGATACGCAGTATTTT
CAWTYRGADTQYF
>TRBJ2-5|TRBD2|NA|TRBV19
TGTGCCAGTAGTATAGGGCGGGGGGAGACCCAGTACTTC
CASSIGRGETQYF
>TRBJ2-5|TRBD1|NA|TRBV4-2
TGTGCCAGCAGCCAAGAAACTCCATCCTCGACAGGGTCCCTGGAGACCCAGTACTTC
CASSQETPSSTGSLETQYF
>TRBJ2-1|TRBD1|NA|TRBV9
TGTGCCAGCAGCGCTGGACAGGGGAGGCCTGAGCAGTTCTTC
CASSAGQGRPEQFF
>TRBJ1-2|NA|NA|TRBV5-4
TGTGCCAGCAGCCCCACTTGGGAGGCGGGGGGCTACACCTTC
CASSPTWEAGGYTF
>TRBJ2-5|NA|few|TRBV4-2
TGTGCCAGCAGCCTCGAGGGTTCACAAGAGACCCAGTACTTC
CASSLEGSQETQYF
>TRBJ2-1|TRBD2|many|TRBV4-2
TGTGCCAGCAGCCAGGGCGGACTAGCGACACACAATGAGCAGTTCTTC
CASSQGGLATHNEQFF
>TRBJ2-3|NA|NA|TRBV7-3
TGTGCCAGCAGCCCCCGCGCAGCGGGCACAGATACGCAGTATTTT
CASSPRAAGTDTQYF
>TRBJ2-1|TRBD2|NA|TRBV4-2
TGTGCCAGCAGCCCCGGACTAGCGGGCCGGGGTGAGCAGTTCTTC
CASSPGLAGRGEQFF
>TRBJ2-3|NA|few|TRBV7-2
TGTGCCAGCACCCCTGTTTTTAGCCGGGGAGATACGCAGTATTTT
CASTPVFSRGDTQYF
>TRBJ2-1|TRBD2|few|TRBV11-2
TGTGCCAGCAGCCAAGATTCGGGAACTAGCGGGAGACGGAATGAGCAGTTCTTC
CASSQDSGTSGRRNEQFF
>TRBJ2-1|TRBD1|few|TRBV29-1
TGCAGCGTTGCTCTAGAGACAGGGTGGAATGAGCAGTTCTTC
CSVALETGWNEQFF
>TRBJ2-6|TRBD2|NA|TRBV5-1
TGCGCCAGCAGCCGTGGACTAGCCCAAGCCAACGTCCTGACTTTC
CASSRGLAQANVLTF
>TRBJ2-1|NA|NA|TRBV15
TGTGCCACACTAGGGAGCTCCTACAATGAGCAGTTCTTC
CATLGSSYNEQFF
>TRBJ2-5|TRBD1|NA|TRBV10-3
TGTGCCATCAGAGGGGACAGGGTGAACCAAGAGACCCAGTACTTC
CAIRGDRVNQETQYF
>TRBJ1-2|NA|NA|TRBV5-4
TGTGCCAGCAGCTTGTCAGGGCTGGGTGGCTACACCTTC
CASSLSGLGGYTF
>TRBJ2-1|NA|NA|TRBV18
TGTGCCAGCTCACCACTGCAGCGGAACAATGAGCAGTTCTTC
CASSPLQRNNEQFF
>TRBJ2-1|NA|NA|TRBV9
TGTGCCAGCAGCGTAGCGGGATACTCCTACAATGAGCAGTTCTTC
CASSVAGYSYNEQFF
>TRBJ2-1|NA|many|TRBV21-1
TGTGCCAGCAGCCCCACCCTAGGACAGGGAAAGTTCTTC
CASSPTLGQGKFF
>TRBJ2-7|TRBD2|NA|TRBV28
TGTGCCAGCACCAACTCGGAGAGCGGGAGCCACGAGCAGTACTTC
CASTNSESGSHEQYF
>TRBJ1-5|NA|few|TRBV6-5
TGTGCCAGCAGTTACTCGCCAGGGGATAATCAGCCCCAGCATTTT
CASSYSPGDNQPQHF
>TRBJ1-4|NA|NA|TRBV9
TGTGCCAGCAGCGAACAGGTGATTAATGAAAAACTGTTTTTT
CASSEQVINEKLFF
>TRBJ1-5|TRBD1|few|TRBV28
TGTGCCAGCAGTCCCTTTAGGGGACAGGGGGCCGATCAGCCCCAGCATTTT
CASSPFRGQGADQPQHF
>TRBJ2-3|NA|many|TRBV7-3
TGTGCCAGCAGCAACGGGTACACAGATACGCAGTATTTT
CASSNGYTDTQYF
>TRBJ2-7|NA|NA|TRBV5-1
TGCGCCAGCAGCTTGGGGCTCTACGAGCAGTACTTC
CASSLGLYEQYF
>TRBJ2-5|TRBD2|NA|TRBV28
TGTGCCAGCAGGCGGGGGGGGATTCAAGAGACCCAGTACTTC
CASRRGGIQETQYF
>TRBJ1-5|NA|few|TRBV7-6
TGTGCCAGCAGCCCCATTAGCAGGGGTGATCAGCCCCAGCATTTT
CASSPISRGDQPQHF
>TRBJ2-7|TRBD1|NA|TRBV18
TGTGCCAGCTCCCCCTCGCAGGGGGCCTACGAGCAGTACTTC
CASSPSQGAYEQYF
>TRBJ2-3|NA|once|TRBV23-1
TGCGCCAGCAGTCAATCGAAGGACACCTCTAGCACAGATACGCAGTATTTT
CASSQSKDTSSTDTQYF
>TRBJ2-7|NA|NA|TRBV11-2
TGTGCCAGCAGTGGGACACTCTACGAGCAGTACTTC
CASSGTLYEQYF
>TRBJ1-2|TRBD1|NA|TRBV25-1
TGTGCCAGCAGTGATTTACAGGGGGTAGGTGGCTACACCTTC
CASSDLQGVGGYTF
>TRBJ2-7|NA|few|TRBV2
TGTGCCAGCAGGGGCCAAAGTTACGAGCAGTACTTC
CASRGQSYEQYF
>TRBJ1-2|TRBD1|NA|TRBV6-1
TGTGCCAGCAGTGGGCAAACGACAGGGCACTATGGCTACACCTTC
CASSGQTTGHYGYTF
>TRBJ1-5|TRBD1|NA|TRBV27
TGTGCCAGCAAGGGACAGTCCGAGATTTCGACCGAGCCCCAGCATTTT
CASKGQSEISTEPQHF
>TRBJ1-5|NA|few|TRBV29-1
TGCAGCGTTGAGGGGGGGCCGGGGCAGCCCCAGCATTTT
CSVEGGPGQPQHF
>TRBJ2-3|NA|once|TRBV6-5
TGTGCCAGCAGTCCAGATTTTAGCACAGATACGCAGTATTTT
CASSPDFSTDTQYF
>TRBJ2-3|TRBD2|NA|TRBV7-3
TGTGCCAGCAGCCCAACAAGGACTAGCGGGACGGATACGCAGTATTTT
CASSPTRTSGTDTQYF
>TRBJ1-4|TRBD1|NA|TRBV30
TGTGCCTGGAGGCCACAGGGGGTTGAAAAACTGTTTTTT
CAWRPQGVEKLFF
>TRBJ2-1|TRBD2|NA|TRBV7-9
TGTGCCAGCAGCTTAGTGGCGGGAGGTTACAATGAGCAGTTCTTC
CASSLVAGGYNEQFF
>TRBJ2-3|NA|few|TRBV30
TGTGCCTGGATGGGGGCAGTGGGAAATACGCAGTATTTT
CAWMGAVGNTQYF
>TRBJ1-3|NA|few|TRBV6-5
TGTGCCAGCAGTTACACAGGGAGCTCTGGAAACACCATATATTTT
CASSYTGSSGNTIYF
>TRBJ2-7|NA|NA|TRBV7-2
TGTGCCAGCAGCTTAGGTGTGGGGCGAGAGCAGTACTTC
CASSLGVGREQYF
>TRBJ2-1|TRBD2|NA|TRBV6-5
TGTGCCAGCAGTTACTCAGCTAGCGGGAGAGCCAATGAGCAGTTCTTC
CASSYSASGRANEQFF